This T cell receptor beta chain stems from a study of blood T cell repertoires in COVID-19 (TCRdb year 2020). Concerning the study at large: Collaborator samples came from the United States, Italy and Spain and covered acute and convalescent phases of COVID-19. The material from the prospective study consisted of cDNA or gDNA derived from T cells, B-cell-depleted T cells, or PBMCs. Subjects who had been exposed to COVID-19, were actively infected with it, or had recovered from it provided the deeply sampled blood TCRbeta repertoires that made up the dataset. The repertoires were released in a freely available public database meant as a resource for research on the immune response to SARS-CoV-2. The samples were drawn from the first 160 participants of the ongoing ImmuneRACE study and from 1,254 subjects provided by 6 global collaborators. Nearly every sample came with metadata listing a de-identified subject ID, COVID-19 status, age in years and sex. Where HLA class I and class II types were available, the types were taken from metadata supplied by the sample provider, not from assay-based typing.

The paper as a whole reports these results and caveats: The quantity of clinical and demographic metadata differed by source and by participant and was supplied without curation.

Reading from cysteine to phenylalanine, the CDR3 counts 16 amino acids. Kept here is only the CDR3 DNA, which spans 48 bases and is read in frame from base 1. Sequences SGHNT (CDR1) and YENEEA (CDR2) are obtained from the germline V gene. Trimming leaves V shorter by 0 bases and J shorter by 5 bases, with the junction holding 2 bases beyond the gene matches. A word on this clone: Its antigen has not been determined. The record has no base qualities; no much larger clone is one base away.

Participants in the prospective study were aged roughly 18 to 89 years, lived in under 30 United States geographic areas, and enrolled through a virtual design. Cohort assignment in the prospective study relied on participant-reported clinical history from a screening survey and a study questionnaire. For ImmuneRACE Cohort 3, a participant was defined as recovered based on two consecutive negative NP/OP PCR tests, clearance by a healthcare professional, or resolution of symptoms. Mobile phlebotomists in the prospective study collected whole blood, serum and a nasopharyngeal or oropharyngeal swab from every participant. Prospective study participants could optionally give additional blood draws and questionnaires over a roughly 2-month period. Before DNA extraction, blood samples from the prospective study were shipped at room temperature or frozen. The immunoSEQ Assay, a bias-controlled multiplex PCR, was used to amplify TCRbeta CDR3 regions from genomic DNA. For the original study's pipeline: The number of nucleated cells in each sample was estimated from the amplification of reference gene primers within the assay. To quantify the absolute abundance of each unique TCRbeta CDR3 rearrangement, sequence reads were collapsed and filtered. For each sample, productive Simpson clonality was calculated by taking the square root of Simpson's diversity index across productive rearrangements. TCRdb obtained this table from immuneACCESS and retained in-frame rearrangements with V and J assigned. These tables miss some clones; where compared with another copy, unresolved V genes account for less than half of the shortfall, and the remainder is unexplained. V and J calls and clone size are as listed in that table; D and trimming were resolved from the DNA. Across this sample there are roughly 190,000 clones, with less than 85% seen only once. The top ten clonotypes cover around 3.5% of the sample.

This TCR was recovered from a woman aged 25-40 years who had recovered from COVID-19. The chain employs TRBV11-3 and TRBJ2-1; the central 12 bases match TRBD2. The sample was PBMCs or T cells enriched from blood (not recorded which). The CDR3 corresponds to CASSLDGLAGNNEQFF. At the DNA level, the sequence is TGTGCCAGCAGCTTAGATGGACTAGCGGGGAACAATGAGCAGTTCTTC.